These 30 T cell receptor beta chains were all obtained from the same sample, sequenced in a study of OX40 agonist ivuxolimab in advanced cancers. Clones were sequenced by immunoSEQ multiplex PCR, and TCRdb holds only the in-frame ones, with some missing. The sample yields roughly 80,000 clones, about 88% seen once. This sample comprised CD4+ or CD8+ T cells sorted from blood, obtained in a trial of the OX40 agonist ivuxolimab. The receptors originated from an adult with an advanced solid tumor such as melanoma, head and neck, liver or kidney cancer.

The chain uses TRBV28 and TRBJ1-1; 10 bases match TRBD1. This CDR3 has 14 amino acids. V lost 6 bases and J lost 3; bases outside the gene matches: 4. CDR1 is MDHEN and CDR2 is SYDVKM in the germline V gene. The CDR3 reads CASRLDRGYTEAFF. The DNA of the CDR3 is TGTGCCAGCAGGCTGGACAGGGGGTACACTGAAGCTTTCTTT.

The CDR3 DNA reads as TGTGCCAGCAGCCTAGGGACAGGGGTCACTGAAGCTTTCTTT. This encodes CASSLGTGVTEAFF. This rearrangement joins TRBV4-2 to TRBJ1-1; 10 nucleotides match TRBD1. The germline V gene has CDR1 LGHNA and CDR2 YNFKEQ. This CDR3 has 14 residues. J gave up 4 bases and V 4 bases, and 3 bases lay outside the gene matches.

This clone was seen more than once but under ten times. The gene calls are TRBV7-2 and TRBJ1-6; no firm D call. The V gene lost 1 base and the J gene lost 11 bases, with 6 bases spanning the gap. In germline, CDR1 is SGHTA, CDR2 FQGNSA. The CDR3 has 12 amino acids. CDR3 region: CASSLENPPLHF. In nucleotides, the CDR3 is TGTGCCAGCAGCTTAGAGAACCCACCCCTCCACTTT.

This chain links TRBV7-3 with TRBJ2-1, with D perhaps TRBD1 (7 bases). The germline CDR1 and CDR2 sequences are SGHTA and FQGTGA. CDR3 size: 16 residues. Deletions cut 4 bases from V and 4 bases from J, with 17 bases between. CDR3 coding DNA: TGTGCCAGCAGCTCCCAGGGGGGAGTGACTTACAATGAGCAGTTCTTC. This encodes CASSSQGGVTYNEQFF.

The chain uses TRBV28 and TRBJ2-3, with a weak D call TRBD2 (6 bases). This CDR3 comprises 13 residues. Germline CDR1 is MDHEN and CDR2 is SYDVKM. The V and J ends lost 4 bases and 7 bases respectively, with 12 bases between them. The CDR3 region has the DNA TGTGCCAGCAGTTCTAGACTAGTTCATACGCAGTATTTT. This translates into CASSSRLVHTQYF.

The chain carries TRBV28 and TRBJ1-6; D unclear. The germline V gene has CDR1 MDHEN and CDR2 SYDVKM. The CDR3 has 13 residues. Trimming took 6 bases from V and 9 from J, leaving 12 bases between them. CDR3 bases: TGTGCCAGCAGGCGCACTCGGGGTTCACCCCTCCACTTT. Encoded protein: CASRRTRGSPLHF.

This chain joins TRBV6-1 and TRBJ2-7; the match to TRBD2 covers 8 bases. Looked up from germline, CDR1 is MNHNS and CDR2 is SASEGT. J gave up 4 bases and V 8 bases, and 10 bases lay outside the gene matches. The CDR3 sequence is 14 residues long. The CDR3 DNA sequence: TGTGCCAGCGGACCTCCGGGACTAGTTTACGAGCAGTACTTC. Translation gives CASGPPGLVYEQYF.

The rearrangement joins TRBV19 to TRBJ2-2; maybe TRBD2 (7 bases). The CDR3 extends over 15 amino acids. With 6 bases removed from V and 3 bases from J, the gap between germline ends came to 14 bases. Germline V gives CDR1 LNHDA, CDR2 SQIVND (reference sequence). Here the CDR3 DNA reads TGTGCCAGTAGACTCCAGGGGAGGGACACCGGGGAGCTGTTTTTT. Protein sequence: CASRLQGRDTGELFF.

The chain carries TRBV6-5 and TRBJ2-3; no clear D. Deletions cut 5 bases from V and 1 base from J, with 10 bases between. The germline V gene encodes CDR1 MNHEY and CDR2 SVGAGI. This CDR3 spans 14 amino acids. The CDR3 DNA is TGTGCCAGCAGTCGCCGTCGAGGCACAGATACGCAGTATTTT. Translated, it gives CASSRRRGTDTQYF.

The chain is built from TRBV11-2 and TRBJ2-7, with D maybe TRBD1 (5 bases). The germline V gene has CDR1 SGHAT and CDR2 FQNNGV. Deletions cut 5 bases from V and 3 bases from J, with 17 bases between. The CDR3 is 15 amino acids. The CDR3 reads CASSPGRGAFYEQYF. Here the CDR3 DNA reads TGTGCCAGCAGCCCTGGGCGTGGGGCGTTCTACGAGCAGTACTTC.

This clone came up a few times. CDR3 residues: CASGFQDLRGYGYTF. DNA of the CDR3: TGTGCTAGTGGTTTCCAGGACCTCCGGGGCTATGGCTACACCTTC. The rearrangement joins TRBV12-5 to TRBJ1-2, with no clear D. The V gene lost 3 bases and the J gene lost 4 bases, with 15 bases spanning the gap. CDR3 length: 15 amino acids. Germline values: CDR1 LGHNT, CDR2 FRNRAP.

This chain connects TRBV5-6 to TRBJ1-3; perhaps TRBD1 as D (6 bases). V was shortened by 1 base and J by 4 bases, with 15 bases between the two germline ends. From germline, CDR1 is SGHDT and CDR2 YYEEEE. This CDR3 is 16 amino acids long. The CDR3 sequence: CASSLRSIGGGNTIYF. The CDR3 coding sequence is TGTGCCAGCAGCTTGCGATCTATAGGGGGAGGAAACACCATATATTTT.

CDR3 sequence: CASSLGLATEETQYF. The CDR3 nucleotides read TGCGCCAGCAGCTTGGGACTAGCTACCGAAGAGACCCAGTACTTC. The gene calls are TRBV10-1 and TRBJ2-5, with 9 bases identical to TRBD2. Looked up from germline, CDR1 is WNHNN and CDR2 is SYGVQD (reference sequence). The trim removed 6 bases at V and 3 bases at J, leaving 8 bases unmatched. The CDR3 length is 15 residues.

CDR3 in DNA: TGTGCCAGCAGTTACTCTCGACGGGGCTCCTACGAGCAGTACTTC. Amino acids: CASSYSRRGSYEQYF. The chain uses TRBV6-5 and TRBJ2-7, with D maybe TRBD2 (5 bases). The ends were cut back, 0 bases at V and 0 bases at J, with 9 bases in the middle. The CDR3 is 15 residues long. Germline CDR1 and CDR2: MNHEY and SVGAGI.

The CDR3: CASSLAPGQSNQPQHF. In DNA form, the CDR3 reads TGTGCCAGCAGCTTGGCTCCGGGGCAGAGCAATCAGCCCCAGCATTTT. The chain is built from TRBV5-4 and TRBJ1-5, with D possibly being TRBD1 (5 bases). This CDR3 is 16 amino acids long. Trimming removed 0 bases at V and 1 base at J, with 11 bases between. Germline V gene sequence: CDR1 SGHNT, CDR2 YYREEE (reference sequence).

The chain joins TRBV19 to TRBJ2-1, with TRBD2 identical over 9 bases. Trimming removed 8 bases from V and 10 bases from J; junction bases left unmatched: 12. The V gene's germline CDR1 is LNHDA and CDR2 SQIVND (reference sequence). The CDR3 consists of 14 residues. The CDR3 coding sequence is TGTGCCAGTGGCCCGGCGGGGGGGCTTCGAGAGCAGTTCTTC. Protein sequence: CASGPAGGLREQFF.

The rearrangement uses TRBV18 and TRBJ2-7; weak D call: TRBD1 (5 bases). This CDR3 comprises 14 residues. CDR1 is KGHSH, CDR2 LQKENI, per germline. Trimming took 3 bases from V and 2 from J, leaving 11 bases between them. CDR3 sequence: CASSPAGPTYEQYF. CDR3 DNA sequence: TGTGCCAGCTCACCCGCAGGGCCCACCTACGAGCAGTACTTC.

The rearrangement links TRBV7-2 to TRBJ2-7; weak D call: TRBD1 (6 bases). V lost 5 bases, J lost 1 base, and 15 bases lay in between. Germline V gene data show CDR1 as SGHTA and CDR2 as FQGNSA. This CDR3 spans 15 amino acids. CDR3 residues: CASSSWTEVSYEQYF. CDR3 nucleotide sequence: TGTGCCAGCAGCAGCTGGACAGAGGTTTCCTACGAGCAGTACTTC.

This sequence joins TRBV5-4 and TRBJ1-3, with a tentative D call TRBD1 (6 bases). Germline V gives CDR1 SGHNT, CDR2 YYREEE (reference sequence). Trimming pared 4 bases from V and 0 bases from J, leaving 14 bases between. This CDR3 contains 16 residues. The CDR3, as DNA: TGTGCCAGCAGCCAAGAGGGGACAAACTCTGGAAACACCATATATTTT. This sequence encodes CASSQEGTNSGNTIYF.

The chain employs TRBV23-1 and TRBJ1-1, with D perhaps TRBD1 (5 bases). TRBV23-1 is treated as an ORF (open reading frame) with a function not yet certain. The CDR3 runs 15 residues. The V gene lost 7 bases and the J gene lost 1 base, with 16 bases spanning the gap. CDR3: CASNTKGWGNTEAFF. The CDR3 DNA follows: TGCGCCAGCAACACTAAGGGGTGGGGGAACACTGAAGCTTTCTTT.

The gene calls are TRBV7-3 and TRBJ2-1; 9 bases map to TRBD2. CDR1 is SGHTA, CDR2 FQGTGA, per germline. The CDR3 extends over 15 amino acids. The junction had 3 bases not matched to a gene; V was cut back by 5 bases and J by 1 base. Here the CDR3 DNA reads TGTGCCAGCAGCCCAAGCGGGGGGTCCTACAATGAGCAGTTCTTC. It codes for CASSPSGGSYNEQFF.

The chain is built from TRBV28 and TRBJ2-5; TRBD2 matches at 13 bases. The CDR3 runs 20 residues. Trimming removed 6 bases from V and 1 base from J; junction bases left unmatched: 17. Germline lookup yields CDR1 MDHEN and CDR2 SYDVKM. This CDR3 is CASRTYPGLAGDPSQETQYF. The CDR3 nucleotides read TGTGCCAGCAGAACTTACCCCGGACTAGCGGGGGACCCATCCCAAGAGACCCAGTACTTC.

The chain couples TRBV28 to TRBJ2-3; 7 positions match TRBD2. With V trimmed by 5 bases and J by 7 bases, 9 bases remained unmatched. This CDR3 spans 14 amino acids. The germline CDR1 and CDR2 sequences are MDHEN and SYDVKM. The CDR3 region is CASSPGTIGYTQYF. CDR3 bases: TGTGCCAGCAGTCCTGGGACTATAGGGTATACGCAGTATTTT.

The chain has TRBV6-1 and TRBJ2-7, with 10 bases identical to TRBD1. CDR3 size: 15 residues. Trimming took 4 bases from V and 5 from J; bases not matched to a gene: 8. Germline V gene data show CDR1 as MNHNS and CDR2 as SASEGT. For the CDR3, the DNA is TGTGCCAGCAGTGCATCCGGGACAGGGGCCCACGAGCAGTACTTC. As protein: CASSASGTGAHEQYF.

The CDR3 DNA follows: TGCAGTGCTAGGCTCACCGGGGAGCTGTTTTTT. It translates to CSARLTGELFF. The chain links TRBV20-1 to TRBJ2-2; no definite D call. Trimming removed 3 bases from V and 4 bases from J, with 3 bases in between. This CDR3 contains 11 residues. Germline CDR1 is DFQATT and CDR2 is SNEGSKA (reference sequence).

The chain combines TRBV29-1 with TRBJ2-1; D remains ambiguous. Per the germline V gene, CDR1 is SQVTM and CDR2 is ANQGSEA. The CDR3 covers 14 residues. With 3 bases removed from V and 0 bases from J, the gap between germline ends came to 9 bases. The CDR3 region is CSVDGVLSYNEQFF. CDR3 sequence (DNA): TGCAGCGTTGATGGGGTCCTCTCCTACAATGAGCAGTTCTTC.

The V gene is TRBV11-2, the J gene TRBJ2-7; no clear D. V was trimmed by 3 bases and J by 3 bases, leaving 15 bases between them. The CDR3 consists of 15 residues. Germline CDR1 SGHAT, CDR2 FQNNGV. CDR3 protein: CASSFAPDGYYEQYF. The DNA for the CDR3 is TGTGCCAGCAGCTTCGCCCCGGACGGATACTACGAGCAGTACTTC.

V and J are TRBV15 and TRBJ1-3, with D possibly TRBD1 on 5 matching bases. The V gene lost 1 base and the J gene lost 0 bases, with 13 bases spanning the gap. CDR1 LNHNV and CDR2 YYDKDF come from the germline V gene (reference sequence). The CDR3 has 17 residues. In DNA form, the CDR3 reads TGTGCCACCAGCAGAGGGGGGGATGAGTTCTCTGGAAACACCATATATTTT. This codes for CATSRGGDEFSGNTIYF.

The rearrangement links TRBV6-1 to TRBJ1-2, with 10 nucleotides matching TRBD1. Germline loops: CDR1 MNHNS, CDR2 SASEGT. Germline trimming cut 5 bases from V and 5 bases from J; bases unmatched to any gene: 5. The CDR3 consists of 14 residues. CDR3 bases: TGTGCCAGCAGTCCCCTGGGACAGGGGTATGGCTACACCTTC. Amino acids: CASSPLGQGYGYTF.

The V call is TRBV29-1, the J call TRBJ1-2, with D maybe TRBD1 (5 bases). Germline CDR1 is SQVTM and CDR2 is ANQGSEA. Trimming removed 6 bases from V and 8 bases from J, with 7 bases in between. This CDR3 is 9 amino acids long. CDR3 residues: CSVPGGYTF. The CDR3 DNA sequence: TGCAGCGTCCCAGGGGGCTACACCTTC.